These 25 T cell receptor beta chains came from one sample sequenced in a study of a mutant IDH1 vaccine in newly diagnosed glioma. As for time point: week 47, end of study. Each dose of the vaccine consisted of 300 ug of mutant IDH1 20-mer peptide, with topical imiquimod. The protocol was immunoSEQ multiplex PCR, while the TCRdb copy is restricted to in-frame clones and leaves out a portion. The table records about 50,000 clones, over 60% of them present only once. Their antigens remain unidentified. Sequencing used PBMCs, obtained from a glioma patient whose treatment included an IDH1 peptide vaccine. These receptors were collected from a middle-aged woman with glioma. Some clones in this sample may be carry-over from other donors' samples.

This sequence joins TRBV10-3 and TRBJ2-3, with TRBD2 matching over 10 bases. Germline V CDR1 and CDR2: ENHRY, SYGVKD. There are 18 residues in the CDR3. The J segment lost 1 base and the V segment lost 0 bases, leaving 7 bases of the junction unmatched. The CDR3 DNA reads as TGTGCCATCAGTGAGTCGCAACCTAGCGGGGGCGGCACAGATACGCAGTATTTT. Residues: CAISESQPSGGGTDTQYF.

As concerns this clone: Likely a read error: the CDR3 ends without its conserved phenylalanine or tryptophan. Because the CDR3's place on the DNA is in doubt, the DNA is left out and the CDR3 is given as listed by TCRdb. The chain links TRBV6-5 to TRBJ1-4. The CDR3 extends over 13 residues, inclusive of both ends. The germline V gene has CDR1 MNHEY and CDR2 SVGAGI. The CDR3 region is CASSPLGGSTVFL.

This clone was seen at least ten times. V gene TRBV14 combines with J gene TRBJ2-2, with D hard to call. V was trimmed by 0 bases and J by 5 bases, leaving 13 bases between them. CDR3 length: 16 residues. Per the germline V gene, CDR1 is SGHDN and CDR2 is FVKESK. DNA of the CDR3: TGTGCCAGCAGCCAAGAACTGTCCTATGTTACCGGGGAGCTGTTTTTT. Amino acid sequence: CASSQELSYVTGELFF.

The chain uses TRBV2 and TRBJ2-5, with 9 bases fitting TRBD1. V shed 6 bases and J 4 bases; nucleotides not matched to a gene: 6. CDR1 is SNHLY, CDR2 FYNNEI, per germline. The CDR3 spans 14 residues. The CDR3, as DNA: TGTGCCAGCAGCGTACAGGGGGCTGGAGAGACCCAGTACTTC. This sequence encodes CASSVQGAGETQYF. Filled out from reference TRBV2 and TRBJ2-5, the complete variable domain reads EPEVTQTPSHQVTQMGQEVILRCVPISNHLYFYWYRQILGQKVEFLVSFYNNEISEKSEIFDDQFSVERPDGSNFTLKIRSTKLEDSAMYFCASSVQGAGETQYFGPGTRLLVL.

CDR3 in amino acids: CASSLVGSGGTQYF. As DNA, the CDR3 is TGTGCCAGCAGCTTAGTGGGGTCTGGAGGGACCCAGTACTTC. This chain joins TRBV7-2 and TRBJ2-5; the D gene is possibly TRBD2 (5 bases). The CDR3 is 14 amino acids. V lost 1 base to trimming and J lost 7 bases, with 13 bases between them. Per the germline V gene, CDR1 is SGHTA and CDR2 is FQGNSA.

This clone was seen a few times. The chain has TRBV15 and TRBJ2-7, with 7 bases identical to TRBD2. CDR1 is LNHNV, CDR2 YYDKDF, per germline (reference sequence). The CDR3 sequence is 13 residues long. V lost 5 bases and J lost 6; bases outside the gene matches: 7. The CDR3 DNA reads TGTGCCACCAGCCCTCGCAGGGAGGGCGAGCAGTACTTC. Residues: CATSPRREGEQYF.

This clone was observed a handful of times. The rearrangement uses TRBV5-6 and TRBJ2-3; perhaps TRBD2 as D (5 bases). The V and J ends lost 2 bases and 1 base respectively, with 8 bases between them. Germline assignment: CDR1 SGHDT and CDR2 YYEEEE. The CDR3 has 14 amino acids. CDR3 coding DNA: TGTGCCAGCAGCTTCTACGGGGGCACAGATACGCAGTATTTT. Residues: CASSFYGGTDTQYF.

The sample holds a few counts of this clone. The rearrangement uses TRBV7-6 and TRBJ1-3; no clear D. The length of the CDR3 is 16 residues. Germline V gives CDR1 SGHVS, CDR2 FNYEAQ. The V end was cut by 5 bases, the J end by 4 bases, with 18 bases between. CDR3 nucleotides: TGTGCCAGCAGCCCCCTCCTAAGCGCCAGCGGAAACACCATATATTTT. This translates into CASSPLLSASGNTIYF.

The rearrangement uses TRBV7-2 and TRBJ1-1; D remains unclear. Deletions cut 3 bases from V and 5 bases from J, with 13 bases between. The CDR3 runs 14 residues. Germline CDR1 and CDR2: SGHTA and FQGNSA. CDR3 in DNA: TGTGCCAGCAGCTTGTACGGGGAGGATACTGAAGCTTTCTTT. This codes for CASSLYGEDTEAFF.

The chain employs TRBV10-1 and TRBJ2-3; 13 nucleotides align to TRBD2. Germline-derived CDR1 and CDR2 are WNHNN and SYGVQD (reference sequence). Trimming at V came to 6 bases and at J to 4 bases, leaving 7 bases not matched to a gene. The CDR3 contains 16 residues. CDR3 in amino acids: CASSDGLAGEADTQYF. The CDR3 region has the DNA TGCGCCAGCAGCGATGGACTAGCGGGGGAGGCAGATACGCAGTATTTT.

The sample holds one count of this clone. The V gene is TRBV2, the J gene TRBJ1-4; D is unclear. This CDR3 region has 14 residues. Looked up from germline, CDR1 is SNHLY and CDR2 is FYNNEI. Trimming stripped 3 bases from V and 6 bases from J, with 11 bases between. CDR3 loop: CASSDPRRDEKLFF. The DNA for the CDR3 is TGTGCCAGCAGTGATCCCCGTAGGGATGAAAAACTGTTTTTT.

In this sample, this clone turned up a few times. V usage is TRBV30 and J usage is TRBJ2-3; TRBD1 agrees at 8 bases. V dropped 1 base and J dropped 7; count of bases not matched to a gene: 4. This CDR3 has 13 residues. Germline CDR1 reads GTSNPN; CDR2 reads SVGIG (reference sequence). The CDR3 coding sequence is TGTGCCTGGAGTGCCCAGGGGGCAAATACGCAGTATTTT. As protein: CAWSAQGANTQYF.

Turning to this clone: The junction does not match germline at one end; this may be a read error. The chain has TRBV27 and TRBJ1-2; 11 nucleotides match TRBD1. CDR3 length: 18 residues. The V gene's germline CDR1 is MNHEY and CDR2 SMNVEV (reference sequence). The CDR3 DNA sequence: TGTGCCAGCAGTGCCCCTCCGGGACAGGGGGGGGACGATATTGGCTGCACCTTC. Residues: CASSAPPGQGGDDIGCTF.

The chain carries TRBV27 and TRBJ1-1; unclear D gene. In germline, CDR1 is MNHEY, CDR2 SMNVEV (reference sequence). The CDR3 contains 15 residues. Trimming removed 4 bases from V and 4 bases from J, with 16 bases in between. In DNA form, the CDR3 reads TGTGCCAGCAGTTCATCCGGGAGGCCGAGCACTGAAGCTTTCTTT. It encodes CASSSSGRPSTEAFF.

The chain employs TRBV5-6 and TRBJ1-2; 9 bases match TRBD1. CDR3 length: 14 residues. Germline assignment: CDR1 SGHDT and CDR2 YYEEEE. V trimming: 2 bases; J trimming: 8 bases; junction bases outside the gene matches: 7. The DNA for the CDR3 is TGTGCCAGCAGCTTCCAACAGGGGGCTAGCGGCTACACCTTC. This translates into CASSFQQGASGYTF.

The chain couples TRBV7-7 to TRBJ2-3; D may be TRBD2 (5 bases). CDR1 and CDR2 (germline): SSHAT, FNYEAQ (reference sequence). The CDR3 totals 12 residues. DNA of the CDR3: TGTGGGTGGGGAGAGAGCACAGATACGCAGTATTTT. Translated: CGWGESTDTQYF.

CDR3 in amino acids: CASSSRGGGDTQYF. For the CDR3, the DNA is TGTGCCAGCAGCTCACGGGGGGGAGGGGATACGCAGTATTTT. The J gene is TRBJ2-3, the V gene TRBV7-2, with 8 nucleotides matching TRBD2. The CDR3 runs 14 residues. The V and J ends lost 4 bases and 6 bases, in that order; junction bases with no gene match: 6. Germline V lookup: CDR1 SGHTA, CDR2 FQGNSA.

This clone was seen just once. The V call is TRBV5-4, the J call TRBJ2-5, with TRBD2 matching 12 bases. The germline V gene encodes CDR1 SGHNT and CDR2 YYREEE (reference sequence). This CDR3 region has 15 residues. With 2 bases clipped from V and 6 bases from J, the junction kept 5 bases outside the gene matches. CDR3 bases: TGTGCCAGCAGCTTATTGACTAGCGGGGGAAAGACCCAGTACTTC. It yields the protein CASSLLTSGGKTQYF.

The chain has TRBV27 and TRBJ2-1; TRBD2 matches at 10 bases. V was clipped by 5 bases and J by 8 bases; unmatched bases: 9. In germline, CDR1 is MNHEY, CDR2 SMNVEV (reference sequence). The CDR3 length is 15 residues. The CDR3 DNA follows: TGTGCCAGCAGTGGGTCTAGCGGGGGATGGGATGAGCAGTTCTTC. This translates into CASSGSSGGWDEQFF.

V and J are TRBV18 and TRBJ1-1; 7 bases match TRBD1. The length of the CDR3 is 15 residues. The junction had 8 bases not matched to a gene; V was cut back by 2 bases and J by 5 bases. Germline V lookup: CDR1 KGHSH, CDR2 LQKENI. The DNA for the CDR3 is TGTGCCAGCTCACCAAGGGGGCTGGGGGCGACTGAAGCTTTCTTT. Translating it yields CASSPRGLGATEAFF.

The chain combines TRBV6-6 with TRBJ2-5, with D tentatively TRBD1 (5 bases). The CDR3 contains 15 residues. V was cut by 3 bases and J by 5 bases, with 16 bases left in between. Per germline, CDR1 MNHNY and CDR2 SVGAGI (reference sequence). CDR3 region: CASSYVGRGVETQYF. The CDR3 DNA follows: TGTGCCAGCAGTTATGTGGGGCGAGGAGTGGAGACCCAGTACTTC.

CDR3 residues: CAIKAGRNYGYTF. The CDR3 bases are TGTGCCATCAAGGCGGGCAGAAACTATGGCTACACCTTC. The chain uses TRBV10-3 and TRBJ1-2; D unresolved. The germline CDR1 and CDR2 sequences are ENHRY and SYGVKD. The ends were cut back, 7 bases at V and 2 bases at J, with 11 bases in the middle. The CDR3 is made up of 13 amino acids.

The chain couples TRBV19 to TRBJ1-2; perhaps TRBD1 as D (5 bases). The CDR3 sequence is 14 residues long. V dropped 3 bases and J dropped 4 bases, with 12 bases sitting between them. CDR1 is LNHDA, CDR2 SQIVND, per germline (reference sequence). The CDR3 bases are TGTGCCAGTAGTATGGATTCCGGGGGCTATGGCTACACCTTC. It translates to CASSMDSGGYGYTF.

The CDR3 spells CASSAVGGTGELFF. In nucleotides, the CDR3 is TGTGCCAGCAGTGCTGTCGGAGGGACCGGGGAGCTGTTTTTT. The chain combines TRBV6-4 with TRBJ2-2; possibly TRBD2 for D (6 bases). V was shortened by 4 bases and J by 5 bases, with 11 bases between the two germline ends. Per germline, CDR1 MRHNA and CDR2 SNTAGT. CDR3 length: 14 amino acids.

The chain links TRBV27 to TRBJ1-5; D possibly corresponds to TRBD1 (5 bases). This CDR3 contains 14 residues. The germline V gene encodes CDR1 MNHEY and CDR2 SMNVEV (reference sequence). Trimming stripped 2 bases from V and 4 bases from J, with 9 bases between. CDR3 loop: CASSLAGFNQPQHF. As DNA, the CDR3 is TGTGCCAGCAGTTTAGCAGGGTTTAATCAGCCCCAGCATTTT.